The 10 T cell receptor beta chains listed next were all sequenced from one sample in a study of blood T cell repertoires in COVID-19. Sequencing used immunoSEQ multiplex PCR; TCRdb keeps in-frame clones, though not all of them. The sample lists over 100,000 clones, about 89% occurring once. Specimen: peripheral blood. These receptor sequences come from a human donor with acute or convalescent COVID-19. The donor label of this sample is uncertain.

The chain combines TRBV6-6 with TRBJ2-7, with D perhaps matching TRBD2 (5 bases). CDR1 MNHNY and CDR2 SVGAGI come from the germline V gene (reference sequence). CDR3 length: 13 amino acids. V lost 4 bases to trimming and J lost 6 bases, with 13 bases between them. The CDR3 is CASSWAGGSEQYF. The DNA for the CDR3 is TGTGCCAGCAGTTGGGCAGGCGGGTCCGAGCAGTACTTC.

The chain uses TRBV23-1 and TRBJ1-1, with 8 bases that match TRBD1. Being an ORF, TRBV23-1 has a function that is uncertain. The CDR3 totals 15 residues. The ends lost 4 bases at V and 5 bases at J; junction bases unmatched: 9. Here the CDR3 reads CASSRSWTGRTEAFF. The CDR3 DNA reads as TGCGCCAGCAGTCGTTCCTGGACAGGGCGGACTGAAGCTTTCTTT.

V gene TRBV7-9 combines with J gene TRBJ2-1, with D tentatively TRBD1 (5 bases). Trimming took off 5 bases at V and 15 bases at J, with 17 bases between the two ends. This CDR3 is built from 12 residues. Germline CDR1 SEHNR, CDR2 FQNEAQ (reference sequence). This CDR3 is CASSLDRNSPFF. The CDR3 nucleotides read TGTGCCAGCAGCCTAGACAGAAACAGCCCGTTCTTC. Variable domain in full (rest from reference TRBV7-9 and TRBJ2-1): DTGVSQNPRHKITKRGQNVTFRCDPISEHNRLYWYRQTLGQGPEFLTYFQNEAQLEKSRLLSDRFSAERPKGSFSTLEIQRTEQGDSAMYLCASSLDRNSPFFGPGTRLTVL.

V and J are TRBV7-8 and TRBJ1-2; D is unresolved. The germline CDR1 and CDR2 sequences are SGHVS and FQNEAQ. The CDR3 extends over 13 amino acids. The V end was cut by 2 bases, the J end by 8 bases, with 12 bases between. The CDR3 coding sequence is TGTGCCAGCAGCTTAACCCAACGGGGAGGCTACACCTTC. Translated, it gives CASSLTQRGGYTF.

J is TRBJ2-7 and V is TRBV28; TRBD2 matches at 12 bases. The germline gives CDR1 MDHEN, CDR2 SYDVKM. This CDR3 spans 14 amino acids. Losses at the gene ends were 10 bases for V and 3 bases for J; bases not matched to a gene: 7. CDR3 nucleotide sequence: TGTGCCACCTTACGACTAGCGGGAGTCTACGAGCAGTACTTC. Its protein product is CATLRLAGVYEQYF.

This clone has only one observation. This rearrangement joins TRBV18 to TRBJ2-3, with 8 bases that match TRBD2. The J segment lost 6 bases and the V segment lost 1 base, leaving 12 bases of the junction unmatched. The germline gives CDR1 KGHSH, CDR2 LQKENI. This CDR3 contains 17 residues. The CDR3 loop is CASSPLSLSGNVDTQYF. CDR3 nucleotides: TGTGCCAGCTCACCACTAAGTCTTAGCGGGAACGTGGATACGCAGTATTTT. Based on the CDR3 plus reference TRBV18 and TRBJ2-3, the full variable domain is NAGVMQNPRHLVRRRGQEARLRCSPMKGHSHVYWYRQLPEEGLKFMVYLQKENIIDESGMPKERFSAEFPKEGPSILRIQQVVRGDSAAYFCASSPLSLSGNVDTQYFGPGTRLTVL.

This chain joins TRBV6-1 and TRBJ1-5; TRBD1 might be the D (5 bases). The CDR3 loop spans 15 amino acids. Looked up from germline, CDR1 is MNHNS and CDR2 is SASEGT. V was clipped by 2 bases and J by 7 bases, with 15 bases between them. In nucleotides, the CDR3 is TGTGCCAGCAGTGAACTTGGCAGGGTGGACCAGCCCCAGCATTTT. Translating gives CASSELGRVDQPQHF.

The chain employs TRBV6-5 and TRBJ1-1, with D uncertain. Germline CDR1 MNHEY, CDR2 SVGAGI. The CDR3 is made up of 12 amino acids. V lost 6 bases to trimming and J lost 6 bases, with 11 bases between them. In DNA, the CDR3 is TGTGCCAGCAGCGAGAAGAGGGCTGAAGCTTTCTTT. This sequence encodes CASSEKRAEAFF.

The J gene is TRBJ1-1, the V gene TRBV29-1, with D unresolved. V dropped 5 bases and J dropped 10 bases, with 20 bases sitting between them. The length of the CDR3 is 13 residues. Germline V lookup: CDR1 SQVTM, CDR2 ANQGSEA. CDR3 in amino acids: CSVSQRGVRLAFF. Written as DNA, the CDR3 is TGCAGCGTTAGCCAGCGGGGAGTTAGGCTAGCTTTCTTT.

The rearrangement uses TRBV28 and TRBJ1-2, with 8 nucleotides matching TRBD1. Germline lookup yields CDR1 MDHEN and CDR2 SYDVKM. The CDR3 totals 15 residues. With V trimmed by 6 bases and J by 2 bases, 8 bases remained unmatched. Here the CDR3 DNA reads TGTGCCAGCAGCCCAACAGGGGGACTAAACTATGGCTACACCTTC. This gives the protein CASSPTGGLNYGYTF.